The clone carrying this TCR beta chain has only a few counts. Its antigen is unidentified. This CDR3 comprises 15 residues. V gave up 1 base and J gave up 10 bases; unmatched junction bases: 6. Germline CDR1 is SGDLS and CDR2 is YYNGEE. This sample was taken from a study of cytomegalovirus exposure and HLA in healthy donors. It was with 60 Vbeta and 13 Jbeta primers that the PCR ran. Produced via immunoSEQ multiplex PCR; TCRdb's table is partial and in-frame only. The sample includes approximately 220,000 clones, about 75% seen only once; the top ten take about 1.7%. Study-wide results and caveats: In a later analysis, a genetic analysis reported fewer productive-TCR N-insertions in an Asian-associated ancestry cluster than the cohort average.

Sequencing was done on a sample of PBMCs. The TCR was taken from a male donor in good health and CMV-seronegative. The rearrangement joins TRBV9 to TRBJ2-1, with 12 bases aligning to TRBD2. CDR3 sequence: CASSVRETSGGEQFF. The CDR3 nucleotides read TGTGCCAGCAGCGTAAGGGAGACTAGCGGGGGAGAGCAGTTCTTC.